These 15 T cell receptor beta chains were all obtained from the same sample, sequenced in a study of T cells in Graves' hyperthyroidism and ophthalmopathy. What was amplified from RNA transcripts were TCR beta CDR3 regions. First-round RT-PCR targeting the TCR CDR3 was performed with the HTBI primer set. TCRdb re-called the multiplex PCR reads through MiXCR, storing one row per CDR3 protein. Here the sample spans 500,000 to 600,000 distinct CDR3 sequences, roughly 46% being singletons. Sequencing input: peripheral blood or thyroid tissue (not recorded which). All receptors derive from a woman under 30 with Graves' hyperthyroidism.

There are many counts of this clonotype. This sequence joins TRBV5-1 and TRBJ2-7; perhaps TRBD2 as D (6 bases). V gave up 2 bases and J gave up 5 bases, with 14 bases separating them. The CDR3 is 14 amino acids. CDR1 SGHRS and CDR2 YFSETQ come from the germline V gene. In nucleotides, the CDR3 is TGCGCCAGCAGCTTCCGGGGGAAGGAAGACGAGCAGTACTTC. It is translated as CASSFRGKEDEQYF.

This chain uses TRBV2 with TRBJ1-3; tentative D call: TRBD1 (6 bases). Trimming pared 5 bases from V and 0 bases from J, leaving 11 bases between. In germline, CDR1 is SNHLY, CDR2 FYNNEI. This CDR3 spans 15 amino acids. The CDR3 bases are TGTGCCAGCAGTAAGGACAGTACCTCTGGAAACACCATATATTTT. It encodes CASSKDSTSGNTIYF.

This clonotype was seen repeatedly, ten times or more. The rearrangement links TRBV6-6 to TRBJ1-2; TRBD1 is a possible D gene (5 bases). From germline, CDR1 is MNHNY and CDR2 SVGAGI (reference sequence). The CDR3 has 13 amino acids. Between the trimmed V and J ends, which lost 4 bases and 4 bases, there was a span of 10 bases. As DNA, the CDR3 is TGTGCCAGCAGTTCGGGGGAGACCTATGGCTACACCTTC. This encodes CASSSGETYGYTF.

This clonotype was recorded at least ten times. This chain connects TRBV4-3 to TRBJ2-2; D might be TRBD1 or TRBD2, each matching 5 bases. Germline CDR1 and CDR2: LGHNA and YSLEER. V lost 1 base and J lost 0, with 12 bases in between. The CDR3 runs to 17 residues. CDR3 DNA sequence: TGCGCCAGCAGCCAAGGTGGATGGGACGCGAACACCGGGGAGCTGTTTTTT. Its translation: CASSQGGWDANTGELFF.

This sequence joins TRBV24-1 and TRBJ2-3; 10 bases are shared with TRBD2. V was clipped by 8 bases and J by 11 bases; unmatched bases: 15. This CDR3 contains 15 residues. CDR1 is KGHDR, CDR2 SFDVKD, per germline. CDR3 residues: CATTSGASGSHEQYF. The CDR3 region has the DNA TGTGCCACCACAAGTGGGGCTAGCGGGAGTCATGAGCAGTATTTT.

The chain carries TRBV24-1 and TRBJ2-5; 12 bases match TRBD1. V shed 5 bases and J 5 bases; nucleotides not matched to a gene: 8. Per the germline V gene, CDR1 is KGHDR and CDR2 is SFDVKD. This CDR3 region has 16 residues. The CDR3 coding sequence is TGTGCCACCAGTGGTAGCGGGACAGGGGGCTGGGAGACCCAGTACTTC. Protein product: CATSGSGTGGWETQYF.

CDR3 sequence (DNA): TGCAGTGCTAGGGGCAGTGAGGTCTATGGCTACACCTTC. This sequence encodes CSARGSEVYGYTF. This chain connects TRBV20-1 to TRBJ1-2; no firm D call. The CDR3 runs to 13 residues. V lost 3 bases and J 4 bases, leaving 12 bases between the germline ends. Germline V lookup: CDR1 DFQATT, CDR2 SNEGSKA (reference sequence).

The V gene is TRBV12-3 or TRBV12-4, the J gene TRBJ2-7; possibly TRBD2 for D (6 bases). The DNA end lines up better with TRBJ2-1; the J call may be wrong. This CDR3 contains 15 residues. CDR3 coding DNA: TGTGCCAGCACTCTGGACGCTCGGGAGTGGAATGAGCAGTTCTTC. This codes for CASTLDAREWNEQFF.

The sample holds one count of this clonotype. The gene calls are TRBV5-1 and TRBJ2-6, with D uncertain. The CDR3 loop spans 16 amino acids. Trimming removed 2 bases at V and 2 bases at J, with 11 bases between. Germline CDR1 reads SGHRS; CDR2 reads YFSETQ. The CDR3 loop reads CASSFRVGTGANVLTF. In DNA form, the CDR3 reads TGCGCCAGCAGCTTTCGCGTTGGGACTGGGGCCAACGTCCTGACTTTC.

In its sample, this clonotype was seen many times. The chain carries TRBV10-3 and TRBJ2-7, with no clear D. The CDR3 loop spans 14 amino acids. CDR1 is ENHRY and CDR2 is SYGVKD in the germline V gene. V was clipped by 2 bases and J by 7 bases, with 15 bases between them. CDR3 sequence reads: CAISEDRVVGEQYF. The CDR3 DNA is TGTGCCATCAGTGAGGATAGGGTCGTCGGGGAGCAGTACTTC.

This chain joins TRBV15 and TRBJ2-7, with D perhaps matching TRBD2 (5 bases). V dropped 3 bases and J dropped 6 bases, with 12 bases sitting between them. The CDR3 loop spans 13 amino acids. Per the germline V gene, CDR1 is LNHNV and CDR2 is YYDKDF (reference sequence). The CDR3: CATSSLEVREQYF. For the CDR3, the DNA is TGTGCCACCAGCAGTTTGGAGGTTCGCGAGCAGTACTTC.

In this sample, this clonotype turned up many times. The gene calls are TRBV29-1 and TRBJ2-7, with TRBD1 matching over 8 bases. V was pared by 6 bases and J by 2 bases, with 12 bases of the junction left unmatched. This CDR3 has 15 amino acids. CDR1 is SQVTM, CDR2 ANQGSEA, per germline. CDR3 sequence reads: CSVRPGGTGPYEQYF. DNA of the CDR3: TGCAGCGTACGCCCAGGCGGGACAGGCCCCTACGAGCAGTACTTC.

This clonotype was observed many times. V and J are TRBV24-1 and TRBJ1-5; no reliable D call. CDR3 size: 10 residues. Germline loops: CDR1 KGHDR, CDR2 SFDVKD. V was pared by 6 bases and J by 6 bases, with 2 bases between. Written as DNA, the CDR3 is TGTGCCACCAGTAGTCAGCCCCAGCATTTT. Protein sequence: CATSSQPQHF.

This clonotype was seen more than once but under ten times. V usage is TRBV20-1 and J usage is TRBJ2-6; TRBD2 is a possible D gene (5 bases). CDR3 length: 16 residues. V lost 0 bases, J lost 0 bases, and 9 bases lay in between. CDR1 DFQATT and CDR2 SNEGSKA come from the germline V gene (reference sequence). The CDR3 DNA follows: TGCAGTGCTAGAGATGGAGCGGACTCTGGGGCCAACGTCCTGACTTTC. Its translation is CSARDGADSGANVLTF.

This clonotype was counted only a few times. The V gene is TRBV7-6, the J gene TRBJ2-7, with 11 bases aligning to TRBD1. Germline-derived CDR1 and CDR2 are SGHVS and FNYEAQ. The CDR3 contains 19 residues. V shed 6 bases, J shed 4 bases, and the junction held 20 bases outside the gene matches. The CDR3 loop is CASSLLAASGGQGVYEQYF. The CDR3, as DNA: TGTGCCAGCAGTTTATTGGCAGCCTCAGGGGGACAGGGGGTTTACGAGCAGTACTTC.